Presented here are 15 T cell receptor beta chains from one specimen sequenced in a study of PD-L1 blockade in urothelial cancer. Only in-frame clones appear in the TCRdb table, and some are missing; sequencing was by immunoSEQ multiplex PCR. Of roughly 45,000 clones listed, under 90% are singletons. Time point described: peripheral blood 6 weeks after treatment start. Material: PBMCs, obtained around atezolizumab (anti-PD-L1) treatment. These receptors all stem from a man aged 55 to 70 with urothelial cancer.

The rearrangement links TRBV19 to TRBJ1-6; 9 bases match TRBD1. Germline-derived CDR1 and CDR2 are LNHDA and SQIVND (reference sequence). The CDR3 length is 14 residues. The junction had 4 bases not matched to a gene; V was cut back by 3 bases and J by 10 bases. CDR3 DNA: TGTGCCAGTAGTATGGGGACAGGGTACTCACCCCTCCACTTT. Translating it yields CASSMGTGYSPLHF.

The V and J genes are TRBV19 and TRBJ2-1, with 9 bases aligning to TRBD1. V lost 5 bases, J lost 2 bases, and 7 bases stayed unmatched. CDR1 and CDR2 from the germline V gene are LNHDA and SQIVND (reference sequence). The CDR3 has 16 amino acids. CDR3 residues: CASSPWTGDPYNEQFF. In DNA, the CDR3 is TGTGCCAGTAGTCCATGGACAGGGGATCCCTACAATGAGCAGTTCTTC.

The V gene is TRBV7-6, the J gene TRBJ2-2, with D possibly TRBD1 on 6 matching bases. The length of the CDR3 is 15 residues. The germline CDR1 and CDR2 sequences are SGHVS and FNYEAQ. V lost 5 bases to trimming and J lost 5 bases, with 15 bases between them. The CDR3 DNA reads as TGTGCCAGCAGCCCACTTACAGGGAAAACCGGGGAGCTGTTTTTT. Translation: CASSPLTGKTGELFF.

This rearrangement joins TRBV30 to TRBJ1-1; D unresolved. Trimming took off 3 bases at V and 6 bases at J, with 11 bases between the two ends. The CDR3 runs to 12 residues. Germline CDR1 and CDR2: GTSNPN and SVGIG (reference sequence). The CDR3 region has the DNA TGTGCCTGGAGGCGTGAGTTCTCTGAAGCTTTCTTT. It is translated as CAWRREFSEAFF. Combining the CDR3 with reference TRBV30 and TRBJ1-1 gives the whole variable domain SQTIHQWPATLVQPVGSPLSLECTVEGTSNPNLYWYRQAAGRGLQLLFYSVGIGQISSEVPQNLSASRPQDRQFILSSKKLLLSDSGFYLCAWRREFSEAFFGQGTRLTVV.

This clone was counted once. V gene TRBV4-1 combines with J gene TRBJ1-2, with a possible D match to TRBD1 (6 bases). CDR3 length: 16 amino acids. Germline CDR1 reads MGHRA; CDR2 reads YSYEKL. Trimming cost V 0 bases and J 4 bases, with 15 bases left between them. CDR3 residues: CASSQDTGGDGYGYTF. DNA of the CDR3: TGCGCCAGCAGCCAAGACACGGGGGGCGACGGCTATGGCTACACCTTC.

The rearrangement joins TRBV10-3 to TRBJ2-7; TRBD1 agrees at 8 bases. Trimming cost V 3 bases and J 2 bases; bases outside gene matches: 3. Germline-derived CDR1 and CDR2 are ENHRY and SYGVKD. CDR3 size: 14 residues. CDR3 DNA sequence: TGTGCCATCAGTGAAGGGACAGGAGCCTACGAGCAGTACTTC. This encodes CAISEGTGAYEQYF.

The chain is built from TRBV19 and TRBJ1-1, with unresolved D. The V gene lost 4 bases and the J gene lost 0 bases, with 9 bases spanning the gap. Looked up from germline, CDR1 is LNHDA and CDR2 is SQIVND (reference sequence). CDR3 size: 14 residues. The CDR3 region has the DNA TGTGCCAGTAGTAACGGGTGGTTGAACACTGAAGCTTTCTTT. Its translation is CASSNGWLNTEAFF.

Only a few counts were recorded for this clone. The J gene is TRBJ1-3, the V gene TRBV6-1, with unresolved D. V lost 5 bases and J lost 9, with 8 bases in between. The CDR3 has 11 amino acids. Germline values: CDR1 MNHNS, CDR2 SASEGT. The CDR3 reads CASSPLSTIYF. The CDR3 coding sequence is TGTGCCAGCAGTCCGCTCAGCACCATATATTTT.

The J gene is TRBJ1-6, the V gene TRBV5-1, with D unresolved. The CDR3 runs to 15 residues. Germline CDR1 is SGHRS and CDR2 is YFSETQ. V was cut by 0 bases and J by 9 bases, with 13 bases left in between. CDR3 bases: TGCGCCAGCAGCTTGGCGGAGTCCATCCGTTCACCCCTCCACTTT. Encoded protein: CASSLAESIRSPLHF.

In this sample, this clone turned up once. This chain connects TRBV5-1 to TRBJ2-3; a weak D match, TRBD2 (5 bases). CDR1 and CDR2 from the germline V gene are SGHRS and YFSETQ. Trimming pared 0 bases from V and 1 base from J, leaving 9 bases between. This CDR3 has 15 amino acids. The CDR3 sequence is CASSLGRGGTDTQYF. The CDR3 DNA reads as TGCGCCAGCAGCTTGGGACGGGGTGGCACAGATACGCAGTATTTT.

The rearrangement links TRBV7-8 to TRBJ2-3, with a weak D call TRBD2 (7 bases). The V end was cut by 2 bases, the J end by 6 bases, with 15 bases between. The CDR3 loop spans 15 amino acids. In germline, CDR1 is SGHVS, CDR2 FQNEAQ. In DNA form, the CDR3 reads TGTGCCAGCAGCTTATTAGGGGGGGCCGCCGATACGCAGTATTTT. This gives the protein CASSLLGGAADTQYF.

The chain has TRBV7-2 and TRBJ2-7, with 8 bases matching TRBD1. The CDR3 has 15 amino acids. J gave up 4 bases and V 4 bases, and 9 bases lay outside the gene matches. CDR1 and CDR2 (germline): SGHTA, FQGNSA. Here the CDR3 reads CASSSYRGVGYEQYF. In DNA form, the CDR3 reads TGTGCCAGCAGCTCATACAGGGGGGTCGGATACGAGCAGTACTTC.

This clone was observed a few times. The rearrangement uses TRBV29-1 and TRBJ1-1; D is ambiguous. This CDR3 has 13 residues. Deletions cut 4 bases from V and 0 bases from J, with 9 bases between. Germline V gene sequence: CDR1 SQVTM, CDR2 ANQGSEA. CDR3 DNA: TGCAGCGTTGTTCCAAGCATGAACACTGAAGCTTTCTTT. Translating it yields CSVVPSMNTEAFF.

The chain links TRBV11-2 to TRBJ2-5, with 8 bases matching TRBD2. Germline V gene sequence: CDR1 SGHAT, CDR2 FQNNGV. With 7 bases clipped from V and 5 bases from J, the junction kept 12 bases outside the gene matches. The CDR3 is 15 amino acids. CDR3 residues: CASNPLTGGRETQYF. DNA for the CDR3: TGTGCCAGCAACCCCCTGACGGGGGGGCGCGAGACCCAGTACTTC.

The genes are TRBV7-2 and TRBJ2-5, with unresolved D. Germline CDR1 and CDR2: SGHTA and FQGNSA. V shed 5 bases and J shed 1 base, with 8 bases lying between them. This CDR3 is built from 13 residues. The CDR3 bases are TGTGCCAGCAGCCTCCTGAGCCAAGAGACCCAGTACTTC. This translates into CASSLLSQETQYF.